Included here is one T cell receptor beta chain sequence, with context. These data originate in a study of PD-1 blockade in classical Hodgkin lymphoma. Each patient relapsed following autologous stem cell transplantation, and prior brentuximab vedotin exposure differed. The table came from immunoSEQ multiplex PCR; TCRdb's copy has only in-frame clones and leaves some out. The top ten clones hold roughly 9.2% of a sample with roughly 150,000 clones, 78% of them seen once. Between the trimmed V and J ends, which lost 5 bases and 2 bases, there was a span of 12 bases. The CDR3 spans 14 residues. In germline, CDR1 is SGHTA, CDR2 FQGNSA.

The gene calls are TRBV7-2 and TRBJ2-5; possible D gene TRBD1, 6 bases. This specimen was peripheral blood mononuclear cells (PBMCs), taken before the second cycle of nivolumab. The TCR was taken from a human donor with classical Hodgkin lymphoma. The CDR3 DNA sequence: TGTGCCAGCAGCGCTCCGGGACATCAAGAGACCCAGTACTTC. It codes for CASSAPGHQETQYF.